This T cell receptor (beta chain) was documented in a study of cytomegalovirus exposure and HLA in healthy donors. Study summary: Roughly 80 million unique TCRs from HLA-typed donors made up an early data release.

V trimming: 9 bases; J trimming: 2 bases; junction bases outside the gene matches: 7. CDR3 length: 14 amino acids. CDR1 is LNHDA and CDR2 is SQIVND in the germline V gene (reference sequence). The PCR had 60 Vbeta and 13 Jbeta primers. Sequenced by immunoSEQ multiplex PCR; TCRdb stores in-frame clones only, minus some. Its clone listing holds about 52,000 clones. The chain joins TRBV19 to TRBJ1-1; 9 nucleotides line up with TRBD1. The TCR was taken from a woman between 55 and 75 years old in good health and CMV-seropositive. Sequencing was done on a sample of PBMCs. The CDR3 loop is CASSWTGENTEAFF. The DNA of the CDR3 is TGTGCCAGCTCCTGGACAGGGGAAAACACTGAAGCTTTCTTT.